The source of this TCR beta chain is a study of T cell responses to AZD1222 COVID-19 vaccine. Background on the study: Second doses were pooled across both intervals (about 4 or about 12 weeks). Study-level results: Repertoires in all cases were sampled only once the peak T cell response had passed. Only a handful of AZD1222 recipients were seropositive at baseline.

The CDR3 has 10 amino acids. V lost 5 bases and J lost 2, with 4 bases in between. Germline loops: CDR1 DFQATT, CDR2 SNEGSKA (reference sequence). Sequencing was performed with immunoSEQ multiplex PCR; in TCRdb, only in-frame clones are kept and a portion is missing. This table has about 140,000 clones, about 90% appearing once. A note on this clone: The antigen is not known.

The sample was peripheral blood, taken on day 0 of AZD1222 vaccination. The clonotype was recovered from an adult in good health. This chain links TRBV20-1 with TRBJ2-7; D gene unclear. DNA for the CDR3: TGCAGTGCTTCCACCTACGAGCAGTACTTC. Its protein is CSASTYEQYF.